This TCR beta chain emerged from a study of high-grade serous ovarian cancer treatment subgroups. As for the study in general: Samples averaged around 13,000 reads and around 7,000 unique TCR beta rearrangements. Study results and caveats: Different patients shared almost no repertoire; same-patient tumors shared roughly 0.095 to 0.85. TCR relatedness rose with neoantigen level and trended with mutation load. Repertoire analysis covered CDR3 alone, not CDR1 or CDR2.

Some clones are missing from TCRdb's copy, which holds only in-frame ones; the method was immunoSEQ multiplex PCR. Here the sample spans thousands of clones, 75% to 85% being singletons. This CDR3 is built from 14 residues. Germline CDR1 and CDR2: SQVTM and ANQGSEA. Trimming at V came to 0 bases and at J to 6 bases, leaving 5 bases not matched to a gene. Concerning this clone itself: Its antigen remains unidentified.

The tumor samples were collected prior to definitive surgery or chemotherapy. The receptor comes from a human donor with high-grade serous ovarian cancer. The J gene is TRBJ1-2, the V gene TRBV29-1; 9 nucleotides agree with TRBD1. Sequenced material: tumor tissue. The CDR3 nucleotides read TGCAGCGTTGAAGAATGGGACAGGGTAGATGGCTACACCTTC. This gives the protein CSVEEWDRVDGYTF.